The sample holds a few counts of the clone carrying this T cell receptor (beta chain). Its antigen is not known. V lost 8 bases and J 1 base, leaving 11 bases between the germline ends. Germline CDR1 SNHLY, CDR2 FYNNEI. The CDR3 spans 13 residues. The data are from a study of T cell repertoires in cytomegalovirus infection. Across the study: Public TCR beta signatures marked donors with CMV infection and the matching HLA. Study-level points and caveats: There were HLA-C-restricted CMV-specific TCR beta clonotypes dominating the ex vivo response. People with CMV and the relevant HLA were identified by cumulative public TCR beta family frequency.

TCRdb redid the calling of the reads with MiXCR, one entry per CDR3 protein. The repertoire has roughly 230,000 distinct CDR3 sequences, 22% of them found once; the top ten carry approximately 18%. The TCR was taken from a human donor in good health (CMV status not recorded). Some clones in this sample may be carry-over from other donors' samples. The chain links TRBV2 to TRBJ1-1; D may be TRBD1 (5 bases). The specimen was CD8+ T cells from PBMCs. The CDR3 loop is CASWMDKNTEAFF. CDR3 coding DNA: TGTGCCAGCTGGATGGACAAGAACACTGAAGCTTTCTTT.